This T cell receptor beta chain was identified during a study of Graves' ophthalmopathy and Graves' hyperthyroidism. Amplification of the TCR beta CDR3 regions used RNA transcripts (as template). First-round RT-PCR relied on HTBI primers, and a second-round multiplex PCR came next. TCRdb called the multiplex PCR reads again in MiXCR, with one record for every CDR3 protein. The sample records around 1.1 million distinct CDR3 sequences, about 36% being singletons. This clonotype was seen ten or more times. This CDR3 has 15 residues. Germline assignment: CDR1 MGHRA and CDR2 YSYEKL. V was shortened by 4 bases and J by 3 bases, with 15 bases between the two germline ends.

The TCR originated in an adult man with Graves' hyperthyroidism. The sample taken for sequencing was peripheral blood or thyroid tissue (not recorded which). The chain recombines TRBV4-1 with TRBJ1-2; tentative D call: TRBD1 (6 bases). The CDR3 DNA sequence: TGCGCCAGCAGCCTCCACAGGGTCGTTGACTATGGCTACACCTTC. Protein sequence: CASSLHRVVDYGYTF.